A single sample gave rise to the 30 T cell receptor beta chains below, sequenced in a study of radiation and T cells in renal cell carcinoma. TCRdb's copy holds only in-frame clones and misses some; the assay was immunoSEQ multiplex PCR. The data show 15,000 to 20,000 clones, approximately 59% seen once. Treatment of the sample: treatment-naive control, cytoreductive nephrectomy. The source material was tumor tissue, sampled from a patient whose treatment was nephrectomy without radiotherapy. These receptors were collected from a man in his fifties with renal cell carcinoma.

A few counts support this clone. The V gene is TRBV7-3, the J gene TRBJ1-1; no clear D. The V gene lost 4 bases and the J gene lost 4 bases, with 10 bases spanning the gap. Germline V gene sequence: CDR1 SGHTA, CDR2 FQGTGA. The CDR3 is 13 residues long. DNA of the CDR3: TGTGCCAGCAGCTCCCTGTCGGGCACTGAAGCTTTCTTT. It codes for CASSSLSGTEAFF.

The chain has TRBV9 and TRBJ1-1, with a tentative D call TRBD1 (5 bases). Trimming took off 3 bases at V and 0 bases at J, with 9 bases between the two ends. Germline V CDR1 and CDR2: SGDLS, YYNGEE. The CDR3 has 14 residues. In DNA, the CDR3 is TGTGCCAGCAGCGCATCAGGGCTGAACACTGAAGCTTTCTTT. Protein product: CASSASGLNTEAFF.

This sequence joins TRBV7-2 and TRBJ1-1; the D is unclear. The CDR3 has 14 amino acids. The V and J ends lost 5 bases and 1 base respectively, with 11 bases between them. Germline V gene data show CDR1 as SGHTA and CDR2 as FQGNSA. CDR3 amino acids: CASSPLRSNTEAFF. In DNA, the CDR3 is TGTGCCAGCAGCCCCCTACGATCGAACACTGAAGCTTTCTTT.

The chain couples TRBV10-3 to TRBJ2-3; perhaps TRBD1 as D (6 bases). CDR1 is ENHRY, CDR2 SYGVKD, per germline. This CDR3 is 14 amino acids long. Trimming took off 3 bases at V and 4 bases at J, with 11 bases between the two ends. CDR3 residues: CAISEQGLSDTQYF. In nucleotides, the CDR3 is TGTGCCATCAGTGAACAGGGTTTATCAGATACGCAGTATTTT.

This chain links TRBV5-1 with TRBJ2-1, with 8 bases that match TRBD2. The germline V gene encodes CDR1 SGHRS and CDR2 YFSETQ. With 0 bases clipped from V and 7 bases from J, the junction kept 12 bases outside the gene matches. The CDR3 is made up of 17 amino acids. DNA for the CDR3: TGCGCCAGCAGCTTGGTTCCGGGAGGGCTAAAGGAGAATGAGCAGTTCTTC. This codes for CASSLVPGGLKENEQFF.

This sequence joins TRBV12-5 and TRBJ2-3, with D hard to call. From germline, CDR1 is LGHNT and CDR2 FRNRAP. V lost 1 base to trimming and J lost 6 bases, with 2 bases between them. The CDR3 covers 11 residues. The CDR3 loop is CASGLEDTQYF. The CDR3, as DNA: TGTGCTAGTGGTTTGGAGGATACGCAGTATTTT.

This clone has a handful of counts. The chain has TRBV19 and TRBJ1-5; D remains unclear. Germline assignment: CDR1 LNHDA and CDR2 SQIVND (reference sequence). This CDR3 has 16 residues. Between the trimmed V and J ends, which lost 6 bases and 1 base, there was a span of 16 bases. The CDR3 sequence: CASRPALFGSNQPQHF. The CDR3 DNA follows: TGTGCCAGTAGGCCGGCTCTCTTTGGCAGCAATCAGCCCCAGCATTTT.

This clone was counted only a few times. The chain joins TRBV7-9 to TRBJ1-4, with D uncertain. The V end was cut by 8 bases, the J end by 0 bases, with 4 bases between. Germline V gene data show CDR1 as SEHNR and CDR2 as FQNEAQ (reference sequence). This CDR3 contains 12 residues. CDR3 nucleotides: TGTGCCAGCGCGGCAACTAATGAAAAACTGTTTTTT. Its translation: CASAATNEKLFF.

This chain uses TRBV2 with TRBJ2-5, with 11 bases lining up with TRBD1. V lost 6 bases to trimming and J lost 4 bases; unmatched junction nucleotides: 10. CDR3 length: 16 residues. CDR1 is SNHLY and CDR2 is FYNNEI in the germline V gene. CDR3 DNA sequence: TGTGCCAGCAGGCCCGGGACAGGGGGTTCCGGAGAGACCCAGTACTTC. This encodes CASRPGTGGSGETQYF.

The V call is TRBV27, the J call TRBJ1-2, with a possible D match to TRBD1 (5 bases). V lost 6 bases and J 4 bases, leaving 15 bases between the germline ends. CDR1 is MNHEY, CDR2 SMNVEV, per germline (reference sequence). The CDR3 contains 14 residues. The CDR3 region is CASSNTRDGYGYTF. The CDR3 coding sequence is TGTGCCAGCAGCAACACTCGGGACGGCTATGGCTACACCTTC.

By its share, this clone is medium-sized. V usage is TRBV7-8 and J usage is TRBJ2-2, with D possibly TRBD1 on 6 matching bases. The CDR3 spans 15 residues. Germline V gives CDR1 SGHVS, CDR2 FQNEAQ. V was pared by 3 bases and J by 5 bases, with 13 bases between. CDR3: CASSFQGQGTGELFF. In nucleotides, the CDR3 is TGTGCCAGCAGCTTTCAGGGGCAGGGGACCGGGGAGCTGTTTTTT.

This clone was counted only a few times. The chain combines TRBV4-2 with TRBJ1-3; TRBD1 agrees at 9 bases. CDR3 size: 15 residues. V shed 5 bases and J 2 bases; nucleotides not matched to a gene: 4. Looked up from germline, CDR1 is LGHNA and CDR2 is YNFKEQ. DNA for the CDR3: TGTGCCAGCAGCGTCCGACAGGGGGCTGGAAACACCATATATTTT. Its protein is CASSVRQGAGNTIYF.

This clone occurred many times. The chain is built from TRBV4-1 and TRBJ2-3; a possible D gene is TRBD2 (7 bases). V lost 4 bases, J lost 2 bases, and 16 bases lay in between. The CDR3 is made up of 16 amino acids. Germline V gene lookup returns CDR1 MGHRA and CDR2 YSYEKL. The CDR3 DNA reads TGCGCCAGCAGCCCCGGGGGGCGGACGAACACAGATACGCAGTATTTT. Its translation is CASSPGGRTNTDTQYF.

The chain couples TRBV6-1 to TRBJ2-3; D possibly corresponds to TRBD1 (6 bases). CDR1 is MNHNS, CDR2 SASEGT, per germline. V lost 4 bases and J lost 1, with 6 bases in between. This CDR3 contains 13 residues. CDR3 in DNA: TGTGCCAGCAGTGGGACAGGCACAGATACGCAGTATTTT. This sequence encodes CASSGTGTDTQYF.

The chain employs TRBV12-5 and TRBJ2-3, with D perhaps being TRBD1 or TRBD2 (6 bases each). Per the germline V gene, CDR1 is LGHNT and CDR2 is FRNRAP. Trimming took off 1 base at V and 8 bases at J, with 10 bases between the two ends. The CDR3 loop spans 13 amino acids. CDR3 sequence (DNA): TGTGCTAGTGGTTTGGAGGGGGGATCTACGCAGTATTTT. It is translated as CASGLEGGSTQYF.

The CDR3 nucleotides read TGTGCCAGCAGCCGGGCGTCGGGGGGAGGGCAAGGGGAGCAGTTCTTC. Residues: CASSRASGGGQGEQFF. The V gene is TRBV6-6, the J gene TRBJ2-1; 7 nucleotides line up with TRBD2. The CDR3 consists of 16 residues. CDR1 and CDR2 from the germline V gene are MNHNY and SVGAGI (reference sequence). V lost 6 bases to trimming and J lost 10 bases; unmatched junction nucleotides: 18.

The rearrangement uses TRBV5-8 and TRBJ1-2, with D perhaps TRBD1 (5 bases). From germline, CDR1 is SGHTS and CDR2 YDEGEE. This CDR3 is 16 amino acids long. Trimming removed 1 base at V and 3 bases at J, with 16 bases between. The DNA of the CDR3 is TGTGCCAGCAGCTTGTCCCGGAGGGGCTTCGACTATGGCTACACCTTC. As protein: CASSLSRRGFDYGYTF.

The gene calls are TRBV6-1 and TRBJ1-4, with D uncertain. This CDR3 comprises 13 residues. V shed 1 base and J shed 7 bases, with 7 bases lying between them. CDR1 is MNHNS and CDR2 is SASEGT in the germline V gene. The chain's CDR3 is CASSEVVGEKLFF. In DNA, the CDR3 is TGTGCCAGCAGTGAAGTTGTAGGTGAAAAACTGTTTTTT.

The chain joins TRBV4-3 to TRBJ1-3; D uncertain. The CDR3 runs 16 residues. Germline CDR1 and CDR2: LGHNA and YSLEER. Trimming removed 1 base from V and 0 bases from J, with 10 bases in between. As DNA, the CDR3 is TGCGCCAGCAGCCAAGTGGTGCAGGCCTCTGGAAACACCATATATTTT. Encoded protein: CASSQVVQASGNTIYF.

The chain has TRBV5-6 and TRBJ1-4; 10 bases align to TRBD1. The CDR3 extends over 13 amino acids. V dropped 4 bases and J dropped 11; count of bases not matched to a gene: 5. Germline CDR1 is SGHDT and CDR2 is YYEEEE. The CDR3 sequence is CASSPWDRGKLFF. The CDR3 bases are TGTGCCAGCAGCCCCTGGGACAGGGGTAAACTGTTTTTT.

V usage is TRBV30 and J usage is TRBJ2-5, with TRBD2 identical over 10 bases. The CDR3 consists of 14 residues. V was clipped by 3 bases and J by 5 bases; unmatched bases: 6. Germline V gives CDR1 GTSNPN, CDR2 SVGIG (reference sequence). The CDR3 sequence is CAWRKLTSGETQYF. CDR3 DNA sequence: TGTGCCTGGAGAAAACTGACTAGCGGGGAGACCCAGTACTTC.

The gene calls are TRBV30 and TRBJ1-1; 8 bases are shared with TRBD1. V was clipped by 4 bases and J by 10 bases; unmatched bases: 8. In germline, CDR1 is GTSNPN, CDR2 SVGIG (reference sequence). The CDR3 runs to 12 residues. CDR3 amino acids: CAWNPQGAVAFF. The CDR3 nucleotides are TGTGCCTGGAATCCCCAGGGGGCAGTAGCTTTCTTT.

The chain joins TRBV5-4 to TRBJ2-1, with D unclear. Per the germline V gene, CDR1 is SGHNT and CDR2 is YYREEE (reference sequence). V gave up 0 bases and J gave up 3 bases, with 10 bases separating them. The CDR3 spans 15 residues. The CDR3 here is CASSLELTYYNEQFF. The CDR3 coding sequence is TGTGCCAGCAGCTTGGAACTCACCTACTACAATGAGCAGTTCTTC.

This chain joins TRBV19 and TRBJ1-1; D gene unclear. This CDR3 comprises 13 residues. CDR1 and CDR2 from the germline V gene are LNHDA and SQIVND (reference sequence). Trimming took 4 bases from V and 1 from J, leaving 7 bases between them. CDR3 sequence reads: CASSTRANTEAFF. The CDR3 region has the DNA TGTGCCAGTAGTACCCGGGCGAACACTGAAGCTTTCTTT.

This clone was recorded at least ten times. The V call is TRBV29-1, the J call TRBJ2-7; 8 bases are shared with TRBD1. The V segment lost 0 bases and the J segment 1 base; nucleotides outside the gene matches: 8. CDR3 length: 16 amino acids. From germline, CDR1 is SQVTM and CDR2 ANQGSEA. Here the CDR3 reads CSVEDRGTGLSYEQYF. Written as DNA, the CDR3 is TGCAGCGTTGAAGACCGGGGGACAGGCCTTTCCTACGAGCAGTACTTC.

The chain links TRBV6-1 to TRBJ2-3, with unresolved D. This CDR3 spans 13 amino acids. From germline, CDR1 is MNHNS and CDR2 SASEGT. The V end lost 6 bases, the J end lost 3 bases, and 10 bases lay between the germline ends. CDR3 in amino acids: CASREPGTDTQYF. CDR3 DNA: TGTGCCAGCAGGGAGCCTGGGACAGATACGCAGTATTTT.

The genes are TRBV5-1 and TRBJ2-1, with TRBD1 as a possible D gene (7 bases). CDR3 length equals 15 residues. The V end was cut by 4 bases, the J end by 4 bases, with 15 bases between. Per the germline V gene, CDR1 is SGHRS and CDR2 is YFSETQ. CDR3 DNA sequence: TGCGCCAGCAGCCTGCTCCAGGGGGGATACAATGAGCAGTTCTTC. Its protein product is CASSLLQGGYNEQFF.

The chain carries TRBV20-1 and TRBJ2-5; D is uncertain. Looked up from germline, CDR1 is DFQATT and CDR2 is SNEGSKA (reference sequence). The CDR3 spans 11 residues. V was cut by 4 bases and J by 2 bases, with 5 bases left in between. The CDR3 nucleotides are TGCAGTGCTACTAGTCAAGAGACCCAGTACTTC. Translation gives CSATSQETQYF.

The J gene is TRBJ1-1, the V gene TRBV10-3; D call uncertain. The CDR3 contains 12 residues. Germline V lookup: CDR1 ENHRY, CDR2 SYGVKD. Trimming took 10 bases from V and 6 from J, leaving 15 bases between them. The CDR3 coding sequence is TGTGCCACCCGGGCCGCGGAGGCTGAAGCTTTCTTT. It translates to CATRAAEAEAFF.

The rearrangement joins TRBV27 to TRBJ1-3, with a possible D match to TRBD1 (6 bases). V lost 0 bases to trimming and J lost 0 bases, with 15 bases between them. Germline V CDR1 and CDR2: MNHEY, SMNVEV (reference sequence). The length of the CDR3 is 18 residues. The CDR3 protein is CASSLSMEGVRSGNTIYF. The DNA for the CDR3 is TGTGCCAGCAGTTTATCGATGGAGGGGGTCCGCTCTGGAAACACCATATATTTT.